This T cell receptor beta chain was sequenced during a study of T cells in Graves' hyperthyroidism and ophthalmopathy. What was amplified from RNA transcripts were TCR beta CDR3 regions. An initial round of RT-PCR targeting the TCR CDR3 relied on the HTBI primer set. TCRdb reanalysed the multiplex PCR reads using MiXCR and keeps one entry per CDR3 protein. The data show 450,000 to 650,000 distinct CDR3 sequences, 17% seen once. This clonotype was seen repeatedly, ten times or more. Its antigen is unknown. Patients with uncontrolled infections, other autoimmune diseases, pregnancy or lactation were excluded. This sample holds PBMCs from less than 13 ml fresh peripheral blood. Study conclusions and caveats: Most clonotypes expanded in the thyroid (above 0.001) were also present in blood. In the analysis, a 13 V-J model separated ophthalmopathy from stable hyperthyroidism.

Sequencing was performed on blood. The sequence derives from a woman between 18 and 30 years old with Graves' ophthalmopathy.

The CDR3 reads CSAKSPLAGGLETQYF. The CDR3, as DNA: TGCAGTGCCAAGTCCCCACTAGCGGGGGGGCTAGAGACCCAGTACTTC. The J gene is TRBJ2-5, the V gene TRBV20-1; 13 bases line up with TRBD2. This CDR3 comprises 16 residues. Trimming removed 6 bases from V and 4 bases from J; junction bases left unmatched: 11. Germline CDR1 is DFQATT and CDR2 is SNEGSKA (reference sequence).